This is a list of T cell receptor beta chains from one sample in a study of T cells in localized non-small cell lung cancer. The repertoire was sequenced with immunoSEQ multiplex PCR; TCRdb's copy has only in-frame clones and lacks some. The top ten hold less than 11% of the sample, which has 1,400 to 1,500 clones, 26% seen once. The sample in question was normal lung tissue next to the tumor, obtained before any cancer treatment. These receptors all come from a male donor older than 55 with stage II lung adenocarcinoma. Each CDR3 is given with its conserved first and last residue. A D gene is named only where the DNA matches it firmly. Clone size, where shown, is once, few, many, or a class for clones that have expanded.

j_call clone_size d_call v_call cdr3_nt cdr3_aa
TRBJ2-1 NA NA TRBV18 TGTGCCAGCTCACTCGACAGGAGCTCCTACAATGAGCAGTTCTTC CASSLDRSSYNEQFF
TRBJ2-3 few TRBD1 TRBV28 TGTGCCAGCAGTTTGGGGGACAGGGTAGATACGCAGTATTTT CASSLGDRVDTQYF
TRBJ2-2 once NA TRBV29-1 TGCAGCGTTGCACAGCTCACCGGGGAGCTGTTTTTT CSVAQLTGELFF
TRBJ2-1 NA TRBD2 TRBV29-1 TGCAGCGCCGAGGGCCTAGCGGGAGACAGGTCCTACAATGAGCAGTTCTTC CSAEGLAGDRSYNEQFF
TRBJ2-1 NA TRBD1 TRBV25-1 TGTGCCAGCAGTACGACAGGGGAGGTCAATGAGCAGTTCTTC CASSTTGEVNEQFF
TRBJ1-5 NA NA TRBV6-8 TGTGCCAGCATTACAGGCGTCAATCAGCCCCAGCATTTT CASITGVNQPQHF
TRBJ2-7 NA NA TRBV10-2 TGCGCCAGCAGTGAAGGCGGCTCCTACGAGCAGTACTTC CASSEGGSYEQYF
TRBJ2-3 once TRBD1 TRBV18 TGTGCCAGCTCCCTAAGACAGGGGAGCACAGATACGCAGTATTTT CASSLRQGSTDTQYF
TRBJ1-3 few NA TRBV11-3 TGTGCCAGCAGCTTGATGGGAGGTCACTCTGGAAACACCATATATTTT CASSLMGGHSGNTIYF
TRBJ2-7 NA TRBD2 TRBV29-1 TGCAGCGTTGCAGGACTAGCGGGAGGAGGGACCTACGAGCAGTACTTC CSVAGLAGGGTYEQYF
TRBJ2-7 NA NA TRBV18 TGTGCCAGCTCACCGACTTCTACGAGCTCCTACGAGCAGTACTTC CASSPTSTSSYEQYF
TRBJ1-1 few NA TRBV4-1 TGCGCCAGCAGCACGGGGTACACTGAAGCTTTCTTT CASSTGYTEAFF
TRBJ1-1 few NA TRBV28 TGTGCCAGCTCTCCTAACGCGCGCACTGAAGCTTTCTTT CASSPNARTEAFF
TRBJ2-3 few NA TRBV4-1 TGCGCCAGCAGCCAATTTACGGGGGCAGATACGCAGTATTTT CASSQFTGADTQYF
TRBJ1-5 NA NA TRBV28 TGTGCCAGCATCGGACGGCTCAATCAGCCCCAGCATTTT CASIGRLNQPQHF
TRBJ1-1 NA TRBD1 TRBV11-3 TGTGCCAGCAGCTTGTTCAGACAGGGGGCAACTGAAGCTTTCTTT CASSLFRQGATEAFF
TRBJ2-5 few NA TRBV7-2 TGTGCCAGCAGCCACGACTACAAAGAGACCCAGTACTTC CASSHDYKETQYF
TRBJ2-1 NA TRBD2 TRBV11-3 TGTGCCAGCAGTTTGACTAGCGGTATATACAATGAGCAGTTCTTC CASSLTSGIYNEQFF
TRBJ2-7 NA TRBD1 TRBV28 TGTGCCAGCAGCCAATCGAACAGGGGGCTTAAGGAGCAGTACTTC CASSQSNRGLKEQYF
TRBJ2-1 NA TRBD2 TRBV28 TGTGCCAGCAGGCCCGGGGCTAGCGGGCCGTCTTGGTTCTTC CASRPGASGPSWFF